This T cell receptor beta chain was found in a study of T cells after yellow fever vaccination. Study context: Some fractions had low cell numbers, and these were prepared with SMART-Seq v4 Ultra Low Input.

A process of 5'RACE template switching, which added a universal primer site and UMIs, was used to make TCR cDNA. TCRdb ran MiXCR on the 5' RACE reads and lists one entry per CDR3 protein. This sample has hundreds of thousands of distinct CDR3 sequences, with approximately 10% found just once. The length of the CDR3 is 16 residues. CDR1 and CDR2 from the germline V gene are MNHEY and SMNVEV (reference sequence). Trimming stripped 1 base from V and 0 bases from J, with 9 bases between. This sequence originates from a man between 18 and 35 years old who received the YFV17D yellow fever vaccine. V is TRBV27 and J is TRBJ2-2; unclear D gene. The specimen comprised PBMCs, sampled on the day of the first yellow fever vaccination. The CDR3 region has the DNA TGTGCCAGCAGTTTATTAGGTAGATCGAACACCGGGGAGCTGTTTTTT. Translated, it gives CASSLLGRSNTGELFF.